This T cell receptor (beta chain) was identified during a study of cytomegalovirus exposure and HLA in healthy donors. With 60 Vbeta and 13 Jbeta primers, the PCR was carried out. The assay was immunoSEQ multiplex PCR, and TCRdb's table has in-frame clones only and misses some. Among over 150,000 clones, over 70% were seen once, and the ten largest hold roughly 2.2%. CDR3 length equals 15 residues. CDR1 is SNHLY, CDR2 FYNNEI, per germline. V dropped 6 bases and J dropped 7; count of bases not matched to a gene: 7. Worth noting for this clone: The antigen is unknown.

Study-wide points: For TCR beta chains, V- and J-gene trimming was later linked to a missense DCLRE1C variant. Several of the most significant clusters were apparently associated with common viral pathogens in a later analysis. Indistinguishable V segments such as TRBV6-2 and TRBV6-3 were excluded. TCR beta chains associated with HLA were, in a later analysis, more clonally expanded than equally common others.

This clonotype originated in a young man in good health and CMV-seronegative. Sequencing was performed on PBMCs. The chain has TRBV2 and TRBJ1-6, with 9 bases identical to TRBD1. CDR3 region: CASREQGALNSPLHF. The CDR3 coding sequence is TGTGCCAGCAGAGAACAGGGGGCGCTGAATTCACCCCTCCACTTT. The whole variable domain, filled in from reference TRBV2 and TRBJ1-6, reads EPEVTQTPSHQVTQMGQEVILRCVPISNHLYFYWYRQILGQKVEFLVSFYNNEISEKSEIFDDQFSVERPDGSNFTLKIRSTKLEDSAMYFCASREQGALNSPLHFGNGTRLTVT.